Listed below are T cell receptor beta chains from one sample, sequenced in a study of blood T cell repertoires in COVID-19. Here immunoSEQ multiplex PCR was the method, and the copy in TCRdb shows in-frame clones only, minus some. This sample has some 200,000 clones, with around 84% found just once. Sequencing was carried out using peripheral blood. These receptors all come from a woman in her 70s with COVID-19, enrolled during active disease. CDR3s include the opening cysteine and the closing phenylalanine or tryptophan. The order of the fields is CDR3 length, V gene, CDR3 protein.

CDR3 length: 15; V gene: TRBV7-9; CDR3 protein: CASSLVRGTKETQYF
CDR3 length: 16; V gene: TRBV25-1; CDR3 protein: CASKSTTGQINTEAFF
CDR3 length: 14; V gene: TRBV28; CDR3 protein: CASSTGTGDWPQHF
CDR3 length: 14; V gene: TRBV6-5; CDR3 protein: CASSPPGYNSPLHF
CDR3 length: 15; V gene: TRBV2; CDR3 protein: CASSFRLAGYNEQFF
CDR3 length: 14; V gene: TRBV5-1; CDR3 protein: CASSLVAGGSQAFF
CDR3 length: 15; V gene: TRBV5-1; CDR3 protein: CASSLETGTNYGYTF
CDR3 length: 15; V gene: TRBV5-1; CDR3 protein: CASSLYSSGPYEQYF
CDR3 length: 13; V gene: TRBV6-5; CDR3 protein: CASIRRGNTEAFF
CDR3 length: 12; V gene: TRBV5-4; CDR3 protein: CASSQRGTEAFF
CDR3 length: 14; V gene: TRBV28; CDR3 protein: CASGEGQGRIAIYF
CDR3 length: 13; V gene: TRBV28; CDR3 protein: CASRPTGNAEAFF
CDR3 length: 15; V gene: TRBV3-1/TRBV3-2; CDR3 protein: CASSPSGRGDNVLTF
CDR3 length: 15; V gene: TRBV7-3; CDR3 protein: CASSLKPPTPHEQFF
CDR3 length: 15; V gene: TRBV7-9; CDR3 protein: CASSLLGLAGDTQYF
CDR3 length: 14; V gene: TRBV27; CDR3 protein: CASSLLQDNEKLFF
CDR3 length: 15; V gene: TRBV28; CDR3 protein: CASSLPQGRASPLHF
CDR3 length: 14; V gene: TRBV6-1; CDR3 protein: CASSEAAGGNTIYF